This T cell receptor (beta chain) was recovered during a study of blood T cells in healthy people across ages. In the study overall: Template switching recovered approximately one barcoded beta molecule for every two T cells.

With a J-beta primer mix and a sample-barcoded 5' primer, a second PCR ran 7 to 11 cycles. TCRdb ran MiXCR on the 5' RACE reads and lists one entry per CDR3 protein. The table includes around 870,000 distinct CDR3 sequences, under 30% detected once. The germline V gene encodes CDR1 DFQATT and CDR2 SNEGSKA (reference sequence). Trimming left V 6 bases short and J 5 bases short, with 13 bases between. This CDR3 is 12 amino acids long. The extraction recovered at least 5.5 micrograms of total RNA per sample. Note on this clonotype: Its antigen remains unknown.

General observations from the study: Per million T cells, TCR beta diversity dropped about linearly as age rose.

The sequence was collected from a woman older than 75 in good health. Sequenced sample: blood. The rearrangement uses TRBV20-1 and TRBJ2-5, with a tentative D call TRBD2 (7 bases). The CDR3 loop reads CSAKEGGETQYF. The DNA for the CDR3 is TGCAGTGCCAAAGAGGGGGGGGAGACCCAGTACTTC.